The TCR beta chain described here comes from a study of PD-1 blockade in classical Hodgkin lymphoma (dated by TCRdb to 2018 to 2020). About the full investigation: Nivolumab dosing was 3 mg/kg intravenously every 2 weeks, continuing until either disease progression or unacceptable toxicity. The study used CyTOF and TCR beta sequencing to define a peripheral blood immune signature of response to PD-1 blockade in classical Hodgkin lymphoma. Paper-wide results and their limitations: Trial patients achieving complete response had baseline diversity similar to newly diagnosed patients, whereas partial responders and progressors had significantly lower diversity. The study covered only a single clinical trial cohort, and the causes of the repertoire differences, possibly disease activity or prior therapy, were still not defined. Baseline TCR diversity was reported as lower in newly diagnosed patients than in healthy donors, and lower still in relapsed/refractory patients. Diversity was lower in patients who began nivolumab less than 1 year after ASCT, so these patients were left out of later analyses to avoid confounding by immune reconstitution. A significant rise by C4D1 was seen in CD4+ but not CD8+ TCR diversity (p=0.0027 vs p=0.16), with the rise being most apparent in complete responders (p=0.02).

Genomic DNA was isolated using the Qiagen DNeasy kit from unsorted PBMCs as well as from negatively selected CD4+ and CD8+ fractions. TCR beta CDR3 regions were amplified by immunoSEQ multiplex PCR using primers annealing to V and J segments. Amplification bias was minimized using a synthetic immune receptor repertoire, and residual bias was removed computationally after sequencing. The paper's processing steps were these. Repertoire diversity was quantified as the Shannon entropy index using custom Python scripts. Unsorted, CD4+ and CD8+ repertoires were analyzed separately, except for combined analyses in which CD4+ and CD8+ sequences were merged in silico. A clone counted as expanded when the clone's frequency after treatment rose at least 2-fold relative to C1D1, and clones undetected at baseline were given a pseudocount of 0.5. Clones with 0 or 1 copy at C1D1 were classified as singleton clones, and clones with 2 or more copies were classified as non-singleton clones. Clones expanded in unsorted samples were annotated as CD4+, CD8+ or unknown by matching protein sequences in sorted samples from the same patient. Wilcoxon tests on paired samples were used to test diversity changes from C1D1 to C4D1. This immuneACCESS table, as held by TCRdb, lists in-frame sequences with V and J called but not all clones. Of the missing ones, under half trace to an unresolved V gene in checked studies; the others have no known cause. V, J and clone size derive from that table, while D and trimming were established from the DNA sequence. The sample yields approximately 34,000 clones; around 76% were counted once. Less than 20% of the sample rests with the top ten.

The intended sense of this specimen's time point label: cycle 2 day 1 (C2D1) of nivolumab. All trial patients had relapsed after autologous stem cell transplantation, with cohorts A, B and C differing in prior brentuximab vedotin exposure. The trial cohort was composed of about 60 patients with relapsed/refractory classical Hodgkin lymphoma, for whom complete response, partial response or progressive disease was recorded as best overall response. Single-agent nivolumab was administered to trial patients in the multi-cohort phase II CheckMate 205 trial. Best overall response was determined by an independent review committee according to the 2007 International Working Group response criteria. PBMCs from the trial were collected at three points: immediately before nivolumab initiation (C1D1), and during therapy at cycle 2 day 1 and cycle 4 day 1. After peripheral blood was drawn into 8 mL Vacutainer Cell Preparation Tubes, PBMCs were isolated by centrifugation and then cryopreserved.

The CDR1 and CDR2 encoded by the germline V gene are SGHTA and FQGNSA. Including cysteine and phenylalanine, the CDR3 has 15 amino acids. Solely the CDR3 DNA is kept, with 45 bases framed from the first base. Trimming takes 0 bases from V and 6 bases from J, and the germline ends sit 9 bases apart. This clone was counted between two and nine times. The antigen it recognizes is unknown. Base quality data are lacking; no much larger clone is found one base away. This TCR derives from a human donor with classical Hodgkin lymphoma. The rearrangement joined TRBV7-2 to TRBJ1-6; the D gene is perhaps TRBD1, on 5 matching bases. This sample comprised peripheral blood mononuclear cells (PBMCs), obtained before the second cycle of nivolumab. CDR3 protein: CASSLAQGSNSPLHF. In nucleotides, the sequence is TGTGCCAGCAGCTTAGCGCAGGGATCTAATTCACCCCTCCACTTT.